Listed below are T cell receptor beta chains from one sample, sequenced in a study of T cell changes during pregnancy in multiple sclerosis. The data were produced by immunoSEQ multiplex PCR, yet TCRdb's version contains in-frame clones alone and is incomplete. The sample has 90,000 to 95,000 clones, roughly 93% seen once. This material consisted of peripheral blood, taken in the first trimester of pregnancy. The source is a female donor with multiple sclerosis, enrolled in a pregnancy study. Both conserved end residues are part of each CDR3. D genes are given only for firm matches. Clone size is shown for a subset of rows, as once, few, many or a class of expanded clone.

size,J,D,V,CDR3,DNA
once,TRBJ1-1,.,TRBV5-5,CASSLDYGNTEAFF,TGTGCCAGCAGCTTGGACTACGGAAATACTGAAGCTTTCTTT
.,TRBJ2-3,TRBD1,TRBV29-1,CSVEWTGSSTDTQYF,TGCAGCGTTGAATGGACAGGGAGCTCCACAGATACGCAGTATTTT
.,TRBJ1-1,TRBD1,TRBV5-1,CASSFHGTEKLGTEAFF,TGCGCCAGCAGCTTCCACGGGACAGAAAAACTGGGCACTGAAGCTTTCTTT
.,TRBJ1-6,TRBD1,TRBV15,CATSLDRGRPLHF,TGTGCCACCAGCCTGGACAGGGGGAGGCCCCTCCACTTT
.,TRBJ1-1,TRBD1,TRBV27,CASSFSGTGGVTEAFF,TGTGCCAGCAGTTTCTCCGGGACAGGGGGCGTCACTGAAGCTTTCTTT
.,TRBJ2-5,TRBD1,TRBV9,CASSGAGQGFETQYF,TGTGCCAGCAGCGGGGCGGGACAGGGATTCGAGACCCAGTACTTC
.,TRBJ1-5,.,TRBV6-1,CASMFRGDQPQHF,TGTGCCAGCATGTTTAGGGGCGATCAGCCCCAGCATTTT
.,TRBJ1-5,.,TRBV4-1,CASSQFALQPQHF,TGCGCCAGCAGCCAATTTGCGTTACAGCCCCAGCATTTT
.,TRBJ2-3,TRBD2,TRBV9,CASSVGLGGGRSDTQYF,TGTGCCAGCAGCGTCGGTTTGGGCGGGGGAAGGTCGGATACGCAGTATTTT
few,TRBJ1-5,TRBD1,TRBV6-1,CASSGTPGQGGQPQHF,TGTGCCAGCAGTGGGACACCGGGACAGGGAGGTCAGCCCCAGCATTTT
.,TRBJ2-3,TRBD2,TRBV7-3,CASSLHGGVGSSDTQYF,TGTGCCAGCAGTTTACACGGGGGGGTGGGCTCTTCAGATACGCAGTATTTT
.,TRBJ1-2,TRBD1,TRBV10-3,CAISEGGRDYGYTF,TGTGCCATCAGTGAAGGGGGCAGGGATTATGGCTACACCTTC
once,TRBJ2-3,.,TRBV7-3,CASSSHFSTDTQYF,TGTGCCAGCAGCTCCCACTTCTCCACAGATACGCAGTATTTT
.,TRBJ1-5,.,TRBV7-8,CASSPKSLNQPQHF,TGTGCCAGCAGCCCAAAGTCACTAAATCAGCCCCAGCATTTT
.,TRBJ2-3,TRBD2,TRBV4-1,CASSQSPLAGGTDTQYF,TGCGCCAGCAGCCAATCCCCTCTAGCGGGGGGCACAGATACGCAGTATTTT
.,TRBJ1-2,TRBD1,TRBV19,CASSTNRQGLNGYTF,TGTGCCAGTAGTACTAATCGACAGGGGCTGAATGGCTACACCTTC
.,TRBJ2-1,.,TRBV30,CACPRQGNDNEQFF,TGTGCCTGTCCCCGGCAGGGGAACGACAATGAGCAGTTCTTC
once,TRBJ1-2,.,TRBV19,CASSSMRHGNYGYTF,TGTGCCAGTAGTTCCATGAGACATGGTAACTATGGCTACACCTTC
.,TRBJ2-5,TRBD1,TRBV29-1,CSVDEDRGPETQYF,TGCAGCGTTGATGAGGACAGGGGACCAGAGACCCAGTACTTC
once,TRBJ2-2,.,TRBV6-5,CASSLDMTGELFF,TGTGCCAGCAGCTTAGACATGACCGGGGAGCTGTTTTTT
.,TRBJ1-6,.,TRBV7-2,CASSLESSYNSPLHF,TGTGCCAGCAGCTTAGAGAGCTCCTATAATTCACCCCTCCACTTT